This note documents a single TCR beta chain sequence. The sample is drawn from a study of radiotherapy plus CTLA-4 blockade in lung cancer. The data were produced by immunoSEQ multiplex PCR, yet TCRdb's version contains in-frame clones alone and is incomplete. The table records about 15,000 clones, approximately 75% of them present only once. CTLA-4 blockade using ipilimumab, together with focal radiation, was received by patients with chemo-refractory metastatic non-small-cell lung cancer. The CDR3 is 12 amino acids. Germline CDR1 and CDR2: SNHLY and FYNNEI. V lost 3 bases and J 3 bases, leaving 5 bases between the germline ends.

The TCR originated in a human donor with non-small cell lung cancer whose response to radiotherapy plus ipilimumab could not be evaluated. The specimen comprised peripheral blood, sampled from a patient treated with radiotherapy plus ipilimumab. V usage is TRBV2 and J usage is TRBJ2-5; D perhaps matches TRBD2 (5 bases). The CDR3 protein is CASSEREETQYF. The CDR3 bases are TGTGCCAGCAGTGAGAGGGAAGAGACCCAGTACTTC.